A selection of T cell receptor beta chains follows, all from one sample in a study of cytomegalovirus exposure and HLA in healthy donors. Generated by immunoSEQ multiplex PCR, the TCRdb table keeps only in-frame clones and is missing some. The sample holds around 200,000 clones, around three quarters seen once. Material for sequencing was PBMCs. The source is a woman aged 30 to 39 in good health and CMV-seropositive. CDR3s include the opening cysteine and the closing phenylalanine or tryptophan. D genes are given only for firm matches. For some rows the clone size is stated as once, few or many, or as a class when expanded; others skip it.

CDR3nt: TGTGCCAGCAGCTTAGCGCAGACGGGGTATGGCTACACCTTC
CDR3aa: CASSLAQTGYGYTF
d_gene: -
j_gene: TRBJ1-2
v_gene: TRBV7-9
abundance: -

CDR3nt: TGTGCCACCAGCCACGGTGACAGGTCCTACGAGCAGTACTTC
CDR3aa: CATSHGDRSYEQYF
d_gene: -
j_gene: TRBJ2-7
v_gene: TRBV15
abundance: -

CDR3nt: TGTGCCACCAGCAGAGATGAGAATACGCAGTATTTT
CDR3aa: CATSRDENTQYF
d_gene: -
j_gene: TRBJ2-3
v_gene: TRBV15
abundance: -

CDR3nt: TGTGCCAGCAGTTTAGGGAGCTCCTACAATGAGCAGTTCTTC
CDR3aa: CASSLGSSYNEQFF
d_gene: -
j_gene: TRBJ2-1
v_gene: TRBV27
abundance: -

CDR3nt: TGCAGTGCTAGCCGCCAGGGTGAAGCTTTCTTT
CDR3aa: CSASRQGEAFF
d_gene: -
j_gene: TRBJ1-1
v_gene: TRBV20-1
abundance: -

CDR3nt: TGTGCCAGCAGAAAGGGGGAGTACGAGCAGTACTTC
CDR3aa: CASRKGEYEQYF
d_gene: -
j_gene: TRBJ2-7
v_gene: TRBV6-5
abundance: -

CDR3nt: TGTGCCAGTCGTTCTAGCGGGAGGGCCACCGGGGAGCTGTTTTTT
CDR3aa: CASRSSGRATGELFF
d_gene: TRBD2
j_gene: TRBJ2-2
v_gene: TRBV5-4
abundance: -

CDR3nt: TGTGCCAGCAGCCCGGGTGGTAGCGGAGTCAATGAGCAGTTCTTC
CDR3aa: CASSPGGSGVNEQFF
d_gene: -
j_gene: TRBJ2-1
v_gene: TRBV7-6
abundance: -

CDR3nt: TGTGCCATCAGTGAGTCCTCACAGGGAAATGGCTACACCTTC
CDR3aa: CAISESSQGNGYTF
d_gene: -
j_gene: TRBJ1-2
v_gene: TRBV10-3
abundance: -

CDR3nt: TGTGCCAGTAGTATAGTGGGAGGCAATCAGCCCCAGCATTTT
CDR3aa: CASSIVGGNQPQHF
d_gene: -
j_gene: TRBJ1-5
v_gene: TRBV19
abundance: -

CDR3nt: TGTGCCAGTAGTCCGGGCTCCTACAATGAGCAGTTCTTC
CDR3aa: CASSPGSYNEQFF
d_gene: -
j_gene: TRBJ2-1
v_gene: TRBV19
abundance: -

CDR3nt: TGTGCCAGCAGCTTGGCGGGACAAATTGGTGAAAAACTGTTTTTT
CDR3aa: CASSLAGQIGEKLFF
d_gene: -
j_gene: TRBJ1-4
v_gene: TRBV5-4
abundance: -

CDR3nt: TGTGCCAGCTCACCACCGGGACTAGCGGATGAGCAGTTCTTC
CDR3aa: CASSPPGLADEQFF
d_gene: TRBD2
j_gene: TRBJ2-1
v_gene: TRBV18
abundance: -

CDR3nt: TGTGCCAGCAGCGTAGCTGGCGGCTTACTTTTAGATACGCAGTATTTT
CDR3aa: CASSVAGGLLLDTQYF
d_gene: -
j_gene: TRBJ2-3
v_gene: TRBV9
abundance: -

CDR3nt: TGTGCCATCAGTGGGCTATCCGGGGACACAGATACGCAGTATTTT
CDR3aa: CAISGLSGDTDTQYF
d_gene: -
j_gene: TRBJ2-3
v_gene: TRBV10-3
abundance: -

CDR3nt: TGCGCCAGCCAAGCCACAGCGGGAGTAGAGCAGTACTTC
CDR3aa: CASQATAGVEQYF
d_gene: TRBD2
j_gene: TRBJ2-7
v_gene: TRBV5-1
abundance: -

CDR3nt: TGTGCCATCAGTGAGCCGGGACAGGGGGCCGGGGAGCTGTTTTTT
CDR3aa: CAISEPGQGAGELFF
d_gene: TRBD1
j_gene: TRBJ2-2
v_gene: TRBV10-3
abundance: -

CDR3nt: TGCGCCAGCAGCTCCGGGACTTCATCCTACGAGCAGTACTTC
CDR3aa: CASSSGTSSYEQYF
d_gene: -
j_gene: TRBJ2-7
v_gene: TRBV5-1
abundance: -

CDR3nt: TGTGCCAGCAGCTTAGTCTCCGAGACAGGGCATAGCAATCAGCCCCAGCATTTT
CDR3aa: CASSLVSETGHSNQPQHF
d_gene: TRBD1
j_gene: TRBJ1-5
v_gene: TRBV11-2
abundance: -

CDR3nt: TGTGCCAGCAGCCTCGGGACAGGGTCTGGGGCCAACGTCCTGACTTTC
CDR3aa: CASSLGTGSGANVLTF
d_gene: TRBD1
j_gene: TRBJ2-6
v_gene: TRBV11-3
abundance: -

CDR3nt: TGTGCCAAGGCAACGGGCGGGGGCCTCCAAGAGACCCAGTACTTC
CDR3aa: CAKATGGGLQETQYF
d_gene: -
j_gene: TRBJ2-5
v_gene: TRBV9
abundance: -

CDR3nt: TGTGCCGTCGGGGGAAGGGTCAACACTGAAGCTTTCTTT
CDR3aa: CAVGGRVNTEAFF
d_gene: -
j_gene: TRBJ1-1
v_gene: TRBV10-3
abundance: -

CDR3nt: TGTGCCACCCTGCCTTTGAGGACAGGGCCGGGCGAGCAGTACTTC
CDR3aa: CATLPLRTGPGEQYF
d_gene: TRBD1
j_gene: TRBJ2-7
v_gene: TRBV6-1
abundance: few

CDR3nt: TGTGCCAGCAGTTATTCCGGGACTAGCAGCAATGAGCAGTTCTTC
CDR3aa: CASSYSGTSSNEQFF
d_gene: TRBD2
j_gene: TRBJ2-1
v_gene: TRBV6-5
abundance: few

CDR3nt: TGCGCCAGCAGCGTCATGACTAGCGGGGGAGAGCAGTTCTTC
CDR3aa: CASSVMTSGGEQFF
d_gene: TRBD2
j_gene: TRBJ2-1
v_gene: TRBV5-1
abundance: -

CDR3nt: TGCGCCAGCAGCCACCTACCGGGACAGGGTTCTCGCGACTATGGCTACACCTTC
CDR3aa: CASSHLPGQGSRDYGYTF
d_gene: TRBD1
j_gene: TRBJ1-2
v_gene: TRBV4-1
abundance: -

CDR3nt: TGCGCCAGCAGCATAGAGCCGGGAGAAGCCTACGAGCAGTACTTC
CDR3aa: CASSIEPGEAYEQYF
d_gene: -
j_gene: TRBJ2-7
v_gene: TRBV5-1
abundance: -

CDR3nt: TGTGCCAGCGCTTCCGACGGGACTAACACTGAAGCTTTCTTT
CDR3aa: CASASDGTNTEAFF
d_gene: -
j_gene: TRBJ1-1
v_gene: TRBV11-3
abundance: few

CDR3nt: TGTGCCAGCAGGCAGGGTCCTATTGGCTACACCTTC
CDR3aa: CASRQGPIGYTF
d_gene: -
j_gene: TRBJ1-2
v_gene: TRBV6-5
abundance: -

CDR3nt: TGTGCCAGCAGCTTAGCAAGGGACAGGGGGGACTCAAAGCAGTACTTC
CDR3aa: CASSLARDRGDSKQYF
d_gene: TRBD1
j_gene: TRBJ2-7
v_gene: TRBV7-8
abundance: -

CDR3nt: TGCAGCGTTGAACAGGACTATGGCTACACCTTC
CDR3aa: CSVEQDYGYTF
d_gene: -
j_gene: TRBJ1-2
v_gene: TRBV29-1
abundance: few

CDR3nt: TGCGCCAGCAGCCAAGTACGGAGCGGGAACGAGCAGTACTTC
CDR3aa: CASSQVRSGNEQYF
d_gene: TRBD2
j_gene: TRBJ2-7
v_gene: TRBV4-1
abundance: -

CDR3nt: TGTGCCATCAGACCCGGGACTAGCGCCACCGGGGAGCTGTTTTTT
CDR3aa: CAIRPGTSATGELFF
d_gene: TRBD2
j_gene: TRBJ2-2
v_gene: TRBV10-3
abundance: -

CDR3nt: TGTGCCAGCAGAAGACAGGGGGGTCGGCTGTTTTTT
CDR3aa: CASRRQGGRLFF
d_gene: TRBD1
j_gene: TRBJ1-4
v_gene: TRBV2
abundance: -

CDR3nt: TGCGCCAGCAGTGATTCCGGGACAGGGAGAGACTACGAGCAGTACTTC
CDR3aa: CASSDSGTGRDYEQYF
d_gene: TRBD1
j_gene: TRBJ2-7
v_gene: TRBV10-2
abundance: -

CDR3nt: TGTGCCAGCAGCTTAGAAGGAGAGCGGCCCACCGGGGAGCTGTTTTTT
CDR3aa: CASSLEGERPTGELFF
d_gene: -
j_gene: TRBJ2-2
v_gene: TRBV7-9
abundance: -

CDR3nt: TGTGCCAGCAGTTTTACGTCGGGGTCCTATGGCTACACCTTC
CDR3aa: CASSFTSGSYGYTF
d_gene: -
j_gene: TRBJ1-2
v_gene: TRBV6-5
abundance: -

CDR3nt: TGTGCCGGGAAACCGGGACTAGCGGACACAGATACGCAGTATTTT
CDR3aa: CAGKPGLADTDTQYF
d_gene: TRBD2
j_gene: TRBJ2-3
v_gene: TRBV6-6
abundance: -

CDR3nt: TGTGCCAGCAGCTTAGGGAAGGGGCGGGGGGGCGTCTACGAGCAGTACTTC
CDR3aa: CASSLGKGRGGVYEQYF
d_gene: TRBD2
j_gene: TRBJ2-7
v_gene: TRBV11-2
abundance: -

CDR3nt: TGTGCCAGCAGCGGGGCGGGAGGGAGCGCAGATACGCAGTATTTT
CDR3aa: CASSGAGGSADTQYF
d_gene: TRBD2
j_gene: TRBJ2-3
v_gene: TRBV6-1
abundance: -

CDR3nt: TGTGCCAGCAGCCACCGACAGGGCACTTCCTACGAGCAGTACTTC
CDR3aa: CASSHRQGTSYEQYF
d_gene: TRBD1
j_gene: TRBJ2-7
v_gene: TRBV11-3
abundance: once

CDR3nt: TGTGCCAGCAGCTTAGGACTAGCGGGAGAGACGGTCTACAATGAGCAGTTCTTC
CDR3aa: CASSLGLAGETVYNEQFF
d_gene: TRBD2
j_gene: TRBJ2-1
v_gene: TRBV7-6
abundance: -

CDR3nt: TGTGCCAGCAGTTACTCGACAGGAATATTCTCCTACGAGCAGTACTTC
CDR3aa: CASSYSTGIFSYEQYF
d_gene: -
j_gene: TRBJ2-7
v_gene: TRBV6-5
abundance: -

CDR3nt: TGTGCCAGCAGTGGCCTAGCGGGCCACTACGAGCAGTACTTC
CDR3aa: CASSGLAGHYEQYF
d_gene: TRBD2
j_gene: TRBJ2-7
v_gene: TRBV2
abundance: once

CDR3nt: TGTGCCAGCAGCCAAGAGACAGGGTCTTCTCAGTCCCAGCATTTT
CDR3aa: CASSQETGSSQSQHF
d_gene: TRBD1
j_gene: TRBJ1-5
v_gene: TRBV4-2
abundance: few

CDR3nt: TGTGCCAGCTCACCTGGACTAGCAGGAGACATTCAGTACTTC
CDR3aa: CASSPGLAGDIQYF
d_gene: TRBD2
j_gene: TRBJ2-4
v_gene: TRBV18
abundance: -

CDR3nt: TGTGCCAGCAGCTTGGCGGGAACAGGGGGCTACACCGGGGAGCTGTTTTTT
CDR3aa: CASSLAGTGGYTGELFF
d_gene: TRBD1
j_gene: TRBJ2-2
v_gene: TRBV5-6
abundance: -

CDR3nt: TGCGCCAGCAGCCCAACTACCCAGTTGAAGACCCAGTACTTC
CDR3aa: CASSPTTQLKTQYF
d_gene: -
j_gene: TRBJ2-5
v_gene: TRBV4-3
abundance: -

CDR3nt: TGTGCCAGCAGCCGGGACATCTACGAGCAGTACTTC
CDR3aa: CASSRDIYEQYF
d_gene: -
j_gene: TRBJ2-7
v_gene: TRBV4-2
abundance: -

CDR3nt: TGTGCCAGCAGTCTCGGGGGGATCCTAGCGCACTATGGCTACACCTTC
CDR3aa: CASSLGGILAHYGYTF
d_gene: -
j_gene: TRBJ1-2
v_gene: TRBV28
abundance: -

CDR3nt: TGTGCCACCAGCAGAGATGGGGCAGGTCCCAGGGGAGTGCAGTTCTTC
CDR3aa: CATSRDGAGPRGVQFF
d_gene: -
j_gene: TRBJ2-1
v_gene: TRBV15
abundance: -

CDR3nt: TGTGCCAGCAGCCCTGGACAGGGGCATGAAAAACTGTTTTTT
CDR3aa: CASSPGQGHEKLFF
d_gene: TRBD1
j_gene: TRBJ1-4
v_gene: TRBV5-4
abundance: -

CDR3nt: TGTGCCAGCACAGTTTCCTATGGCTACACCTTC
CDR3aa: CASTVSYGYTF
d_gene: -
j_gene: TRBJ1-2
v_gene: TRBV9
abundance: -

CDR3nt: TGTGCCAGCAGCGTCGACAGGGATGGCTACACCTTC
CDR3aa: CASSVDRDGYTF
d_gene: TRBD1
j_gene: TRBJ1-2
v_gene: TRBV9
abundance: -